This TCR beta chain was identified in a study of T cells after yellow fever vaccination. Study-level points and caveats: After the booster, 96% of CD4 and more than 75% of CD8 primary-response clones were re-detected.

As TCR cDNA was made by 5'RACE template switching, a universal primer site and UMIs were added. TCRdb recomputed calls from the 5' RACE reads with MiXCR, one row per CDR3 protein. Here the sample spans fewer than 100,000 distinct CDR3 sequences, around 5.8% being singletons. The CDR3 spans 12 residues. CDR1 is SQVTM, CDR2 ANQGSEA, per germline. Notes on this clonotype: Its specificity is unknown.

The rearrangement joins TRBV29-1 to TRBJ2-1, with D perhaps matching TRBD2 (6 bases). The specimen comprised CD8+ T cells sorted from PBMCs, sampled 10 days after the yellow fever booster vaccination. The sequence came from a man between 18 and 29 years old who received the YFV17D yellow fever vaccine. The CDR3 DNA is TGCATCGCCCTTGGGTGGAGGGGTGAGCAGTTCTTC. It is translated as CIALGWRGEQFF.